A selection of T cell receptor beta chains follows, all from one sample in a study of cytomegalovirus exposure and HLA in healthy donors. Measured with immunoSEQ multiplex PCR; TCRdb has only the in-frame clones, and not every one. The sample lists some 180,000 clones; over 65% were seen once. Sequenced input: PBMCs. These receptors came from a woman in her thirties in good health and CMV-seronegative. The CDR3 runs from the conserved cysteine through the conserved F or W. The D gene is left open where the match is weak. Clone size appears in some rows only: once, few, many, or a class for an expanded clone.

TRBD2 | 15 | TRBJ2-3 | - | TRBV5-1 | TGCGCCAGCAGCTCGACTAGCGGGGCCACAGATACGCAGTATTTT | CASSSTSGATDTQYF
TRBD1 | 13 | TRBJ2-7 | - | TRBV2 | TGTGCCAGCAGTGGGGACAGGTCCTACGAGCAGTACTTC | CASSGDRSYEQYF
- | 11 | TRBJ1-6 | - | TRBV11-3 | TGTGCCAGCAGCTGCTTTGAGCCCCTCCACTTT | CASSCFEPLHF
- | 15 | TRBJ2-1 | once | TRBV11-3 | TGTGCCAGCAGCTTAGGACGGCCCAGGGCCAATGAGCAGTTCTTC | CASSLGRPRANEQFF
TRBD1 | 18 | TRBJ2-1 | once | TRBV16 | TGTGCCAGCAGCCAATCGATTGGGACAGGGAAGGGAGGAAATGAGCAGTTCTTC | CASSQSIGTGKGGNEQFF
- | 15 | TRBJ1-2 | - | TRBV4-1 | TGCGCCAGCAGCCAGGCCCTCAATGCGGGTTGTGGCTACACCTTC | CASSQALNAGCGYTF
TRBD1 | 14 | TRBJ2-5 | - | TRBV2 | TGTGCCAGCAGCGCTGACAGGGGGTATGGGACCCAGTACTTC | CASSADRGYGTQYF
- | 16 | TRBJ1-3 | few | TRBV15 | TGTGCCACCAGCAGAGATTTAGGGAGCTCTGGAAACACCATATATTTT | CATSRDLGSSGNTIYF
TRBD2 | 17 | TRBJ2-7 | - | TRBV5-6 | TGTGCCAGCAGCCCCGAGATTCGGACTAGCGGAGCCTACGAGCAGTACTTC | CASSPEIRTSGAYEQYF
TRBD2 | 16 | TRBJ2-1 | - | TRBV4-2 | TGTGCCAGCAGCCAAGAGAGTAGCGGGACGTACAATGAGCAGTTCTTC | CASSQESSGTYNEQFF
- | 14 | TRBJ1-2 | - | TRBV11-2 | TGTGCCAGCAGCTTAGCTGCGGCCGGATATGGCTACACCTTC | CASSLAAAGYGYTF
- | 13 | TRBJ1-1 | - | TRBV18 | TGTGCCAGCTCACCGATTGAGGTAAATGAAGCTTTCTTT | CASSPIEVNEAFF
TRBD1 | 15 | TRBJ2-7 | - | TRBV6-5 | TGTGCCAGCAGTCCCCGGGACAGGGATACCTACGAGCAGTACTTC | CASSPRDRDTYEQYF
- | 13 | TRBJ1-2 | - | TRBV19 | TGTGCCAGCCAGACCCCAGGGGTCGGTGGCTACACCTTC | CASQTPGVGGYTF
TRBD2 | 15 | TRBJ2-3 | - | TRBV11-3 | TGTGCCAGCAGCCGACGGGCGGGGGGAACAGATACGCAGTATTTT | CASSRRAGGTDTQYF
TRBD2 | 20 | TRBJ2-3 | - | TRBV4-2 | TGTGCCAGCAGCCAAGATTTTGGTCTGGGGCTAGCGGGAGCCACAGATACGCAGTATTTT | CASSQDFGLGLAGATDTQYF